This T cell receptor (beta chain) appears in the sequencing data of a study of blood T cell repertoires in COVID-19. Study-wide background: The study drew acute and convalescent COVID-19 samples from the United States, Italy and Spain. Sample material is recorded as cDNA or gDNA derived from T cells, B-cell-depleted T cells, or PBMCs.

Original processing notes: Nucleated cell number was recorded as an estimate derived from reference gene primer amplification. Sequenced by immunoSEQ multiplex PCR; TCRdb stores in-frame clones only, minus some. The DNA gave D and trimming, while V, J and clone size come from that table. The sample yields around 67,000 clones, 87% seen once. CDR1 is MNHEY, CDR2 SMNVEV, per germline (reference sequence). Trimming took 4 bases from V and 0 from J; bases not matched to a gene: 7. The CDR3 contains 16 residues. The table lists this clone with a count of one. V and J are TRBV27 and TRBJ2-3; 7 nucleotides agree with TRBD1. The sequenced sample was peripheral blood. The source is a man aged 45 to 65 with active COVID-19. CDR3 bases: TGTGCCAGCAGTTCAAGACAGGGCCCTAGCACAGATACGCAGTATTTT. It encodes CASSSRQGPSTDTQYF.